Shown below are 17 T cell receptor beta chains from a single sample sequenced in a study of CD8 T cells in Susac syndrome. With random hexamers, reverse transcription was performed on roughly 0.45 to 1 ug of RNA. TCRdb called the immunoSEQ multiplex PCR reads again in MiXCR, with one record for every CDR3 protein. The sample lists about 240,000 distinct CDR3 sequences; 96% were seen once. The sample comprised CD4+ T cells from PBMCs. The receptors originated from a human donor with Susac syndrome.

This clonotype has a handful of counts. The CDR3 loop is CSAVNTEAFF. CDR3 coding DNA: TGCAGTGCGGTGAACACTGAAGCTTTCTTT. This chain connects TRBV20-1 to TRBJ1-1, with D unresolved. The V gene's germline CDR1 is DFQATT and CDR2 SNEGSKA (reference sequence). The ends were cut back, 6 bases at V and 0 bases at J, with 2 bases in the middle. This CDR3 region has 10 residues.

This sequence joins TRBV24-1 and TRBJ1-5, with D perhaps matching TRBD1 (6 bases). V lost 8 bases to trimming and J lost 0 bases, with 10 bases between them. This CDR3 spans 14 amino acids. Germline-derived CDR1 and CDR2 are KGHDR and SFDVKD. The CDR3 is CATMGGGSNQPQHF. Written as DNA, the CDR3 is TGTGCCACCATGGGGGGCGGTAGCAATCAGCCCCAGCATTTT.

The chain combines TRBV11-2 with TRBJ2-1, with 7 bases aligning to TRBD2. This CDR3 has 15 residues. V was clipped by 4 bases and J by 0 bases; unmatched bases: 3. The germline V gene encodes CDR1 SGHAT and CDR2 FQNNGV. The CDR3 region has the DNA TGTGCCAGCAGCTCCAGCGGGACCTCCTACAATGAGCAGTTCTTC. Its protein is CASSSSGTSYNEQFF.

This clonotype was recorded once. The V call is TRBV9, the J call TRBJ2-1; the match to TRBD2 covers 12 bases. The CDR3 runs 16 residues. Germline V gene sequence: CDR1 SGDLS, CDR2 YYNGEE. V was pared by 0 bases and J by 7 bases, with 5 bases of the junction left unmatched. The CDR3 sequence is CASSVEGLAGLNEQFF. The CDR3 nucleotides are TGTGCCAGCAGCGTAGAGGGACTAGCGGGTTTGAATGAGCAGTTCTTC.

The rearrangement uses TRBV4-2 and TRBJ2-2; D remains unclear. With 0 bases removed from V and 7 bases from J, the gap between germline ends came to 12 bases. CDR3 size: 15 residues. Germline V gene lookup returns CDR1 LGHNA and CDR2 YNFKEQ. For the CDR3, the DNA is TGTGCCAGCAGCCAAGAAACGGCGGCGCGCGGGGAGCTGTTTTTT. The encoded protein is CASSQETAARGELFF.

The J gene is TRBJ2-7, the V gene TRBV18, with D possibly matching TRBD2 (5 bases). Trimming took 0 bases from V and 4 from J, leaving 13 bases between them. In germline, CDR1 is KGHSH, CDR2 LQKENI. The length of the CDR3 is 15 residues. DNA for the CDR3: TGTGCCAGCTCACCACCGGGCGGGTCTACTTACGAGCAGTACTTC. It encodes CASSPPGGSTYEQYF.

The V gene is TRBV6-9, the J gene TRBJ1-5, with D unclear. The germline gives CDR1 MNHGY, CDR2 SVAAGI. V was clipped by 1 base and J by 3 bases, with 10 bases between them. The CDR3 loop spans 15 amino acids. In DNA form, the CDR3 reads TGTGCCAGCAGTTATTTCTTCAAGACCAATCAGCCCCAGCATTTT. Translated, it gives CASSYFFKTNQPQHF.

In this sample, this clonotype turned up once. CDR3 amino acids: CASSQERGGNTGELFF. In nucleotides, the CDR3 is TGCGCCAGCAGCCAAGAGCGGGGGGGGAACACCGGGGAGCTGTTTTTT. The V gene is TRBV4-1, the J gene TRBJ2-2; TRBD2 aligns across 9 bases. V dropped 0 bases and J dropped 1; count of bases not matched to a gene: 0. Germline CDR1 MGHRA, CDR2 YSYEKL. The CDR3 runs 16 residues.

The chain joins TRBV7-2 to TRBJ2-5; 7 bases are a match to TRBD1. Germline CDR1 and CDR2: SGHTA and FQGNSA. The CDR3 length is 16 residues. V lost 7 bases, J lost 3 bases, and 14 bases stayed unmatched. CDR3 amino acids: CASKIQSGTAKETQYF. CDR3 DNA: TGTGCCAGCAAGATCCAATCTGGGACAGCCAAAGAGACCCAGTACTTC.

This chain joins TRBV15 and TRBJ2-5, with 8 bases that match TRBD2. CDR1 LNHNV and CDR2 YYDKDF come from the germline V gene (reference sequence). V shed 0 bases and J 2 bases; nucleotides not matched to a gene: 8. The CDR3 extends over 17 amino acids. The CDR3 spells CATSREYPGGGQETQYF. The CDR3 DNA reads as TGTGCCACCAGCAGAGAGTACCCGGGAGGGGGTCAAGAGACCCAGTACTTC. The full variable domain, with the rest looked up from reference TRBV15 and TRBJ2-5, is DAMVIQNPRYQVTQFGKPVTLSCSQTLNHNVMYWYQQKSSQAPKLLFHYYDKDFNNEADTPDNFQSRRPNTSFCFLDIRSPGLGDTAMYLCATSREYPGGGQETQYFGPGTRLLVL.

This chain links TRBV20-1 with TRBJ2-7; 11 bases align to TRBD2. The ends lost 1 base at V and 2 bases at J; junction bases unmatched: 4. Germline CDR1 reads DFQATT; CDR2 reads SNEGSKA (reference sequence). There are 15 residues in the CDR3. CDR3 amino acids: CSARGGTSGTYEQYF. CDR3 DNA sequence: TGCAGTGCTAGAGGAGGGACTAGCGGAACCTACGAGCAGTACTTC.

V gene TRBV6-1 combines with J gene TRBJ1-2, with 10 bases lining up with TRBD1. The CDR3 consists of 13 residues. The trim removed 3 bases at V and 8 bases at J, leaving 3 bases unmatched. The V gene's germline CDR1 is MNHNS and CDR2 SASEGT. DNA of the CDR3: TGTGCCAGCAGTGATAGGGACAGGGGCGGCTACACCTTC. Protein product: CASSDRDRGGYTF.

The rearrangement uses TRBV20-1 and TRBJ1-5; possible D gene TRBD1, 5 bases. Germline V lookup: CDR1 DFQATT, CDR2 SNEGSKA (reference sequence). The CDR3 consists of 13 residues. V was pared by 4 bases and J by 2 bases, with 9 bases between. The CDR3 nucleotides are TGCAGTGCTATGGGGGAGGGCAATCAGCCCCAGCATTTT. As protein: CSAMGEGNQPQHF.

This chain links TRBV29-1 with TRBJ1-1; D remains ambiguous. The CDR3 is made up of 11 amino acids. V lost 8 bases, J lost 6 bases, and 13 bases lay in between. Germline V gene lookup returns CDR1 SQVTM and CDR2 ANQGSEA. The DNA of the CDR3 is TGCAGCCCTCTTCGGGGTGCTGAAGCTTTCTTT. It is translated as CSPLRGAEAFF.

The chain combines TRBV23-1 with TRBJ2-5, with 12 bases that match TRBD2. TRBV23-1 is an ORF for which the function is uncertain. V trimming: 0 bases; J trimming: 5 bases; junction bases outside the gene matches: 7. There are 17 residues in the CDR3. CDR3 nucleotide sequence: TGCGCCAGCAGTCAATCGTTCCCTAGCGGGAGGGAGGAGACCCAGTACTTC. Amino acids: CASSQSFPSGREETQYF.

The count of this clonotype is one. This chain uses TRBV6-2 or TRBV6-3 with TRBJ1-2; 7 nucleotides agree with TRBD1. The CDR3 spans 13 residues. In germline, CDR1 is MNHEY, CDR2 SVGEGT. V trimming: 7 bases; J trimming: 6 bases; junction bases outside the gene matches: 8. As DNA, the CDR3 is TGTGCCAGCACCCTAACAGGGGAGGATGGCTACACCTTC. It translates to CASTLTGEDGYTF.

The chain employs TRBV20-1 and TRBJ1-2; D not certain. V lost 6 bases to trimming and J lost 4 bases, with 15 bases between them. The CDR3 length is 13 residues. CDR1 and CDR2 from the germline V gene are DFQATT and SNEGSKA (reference sequence). The CDR3 DNA reads as TGCAGTGCCAAAGAGGCGGTAGGCTATGGCTACACCTTC. This sequence encodes CSAKEAVGYGYTF.